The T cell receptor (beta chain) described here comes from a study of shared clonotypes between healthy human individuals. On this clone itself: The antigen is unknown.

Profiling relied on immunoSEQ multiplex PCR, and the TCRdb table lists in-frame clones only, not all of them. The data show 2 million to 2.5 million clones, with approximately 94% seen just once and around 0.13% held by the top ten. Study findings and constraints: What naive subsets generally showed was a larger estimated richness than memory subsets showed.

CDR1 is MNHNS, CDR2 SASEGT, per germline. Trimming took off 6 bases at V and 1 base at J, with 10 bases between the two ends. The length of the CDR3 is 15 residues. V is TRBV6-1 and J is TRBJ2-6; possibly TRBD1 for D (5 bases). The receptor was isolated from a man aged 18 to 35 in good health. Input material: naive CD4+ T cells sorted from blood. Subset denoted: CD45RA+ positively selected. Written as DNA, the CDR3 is TGTGCCAGCAGCGCGACAGTATCTGGGGCCAACGTCCTGACTTTC. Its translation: CASSATVSGANVLTF.